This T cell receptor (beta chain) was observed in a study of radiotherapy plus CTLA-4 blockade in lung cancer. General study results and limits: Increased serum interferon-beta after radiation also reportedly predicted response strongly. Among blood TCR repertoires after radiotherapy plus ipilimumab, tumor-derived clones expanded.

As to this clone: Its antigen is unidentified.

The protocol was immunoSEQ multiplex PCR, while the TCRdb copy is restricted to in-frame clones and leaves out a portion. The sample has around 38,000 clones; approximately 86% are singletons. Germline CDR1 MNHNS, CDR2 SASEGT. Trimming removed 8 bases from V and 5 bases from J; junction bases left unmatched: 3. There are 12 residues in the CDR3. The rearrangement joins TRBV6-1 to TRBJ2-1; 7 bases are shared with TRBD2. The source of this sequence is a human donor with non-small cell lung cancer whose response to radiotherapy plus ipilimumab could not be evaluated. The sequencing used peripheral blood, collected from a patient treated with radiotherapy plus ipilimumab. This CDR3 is CASHREDNEQFF. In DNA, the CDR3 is TGTGCCAGCCATCGGGAGGACAATGAGCAGTTCTTC.